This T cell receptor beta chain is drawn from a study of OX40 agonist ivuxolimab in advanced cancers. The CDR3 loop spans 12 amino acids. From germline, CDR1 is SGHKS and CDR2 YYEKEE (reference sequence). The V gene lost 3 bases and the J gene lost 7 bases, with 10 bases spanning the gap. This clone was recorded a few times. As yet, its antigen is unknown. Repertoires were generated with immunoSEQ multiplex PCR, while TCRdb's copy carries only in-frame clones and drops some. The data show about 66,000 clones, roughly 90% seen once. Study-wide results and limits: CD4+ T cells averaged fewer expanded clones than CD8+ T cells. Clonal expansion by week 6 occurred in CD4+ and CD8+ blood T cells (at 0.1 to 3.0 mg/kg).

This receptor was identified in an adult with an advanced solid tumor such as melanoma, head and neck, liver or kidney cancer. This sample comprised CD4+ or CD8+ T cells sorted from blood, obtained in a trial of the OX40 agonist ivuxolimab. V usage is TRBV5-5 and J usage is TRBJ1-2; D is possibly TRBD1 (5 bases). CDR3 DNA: TGTGCCAGCAGCTACCAGGGTCGTGGCTACACCTTC. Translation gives CASSYQGRGYTF.